These T cell receptor beta chains were read from a single sample in a study of blood T cell repertoires in COVID-19. TCRdb's table, derived via immunoSEQ multiplex PCR, lists solely in-frame clones and lacks some. The table lists roughly 200,000 clones, approximately 83% of them singletons. Sequencing was done on a sample of peripheral blood. These receptors were collected from a woman in her thirties or forties with COVID-19, enrolled during active disease. The CDR3 runs from the conserved cysteine through the conserved F or W. The order of the fields is D gene, V gene, J gene, clone size, CDR3 length, CDR3 DNA, CDR3 protein. The D gene is left open where the match is weak. Part of the rows lack a size; the others show once, few, many or a class for expanded clones.

.	TRBV5-6	TRBJ1-6	.	18	TGTGCCAGCAGCCCGCCGGGGGGCCCGAGCTCCTATAATTCACCCCTCCACTTT	CASSPPGGPSSYNSPLHF
.	TRBV6-5	TRBJ1-3	few	15	TGTGCCAGCAGTTCATTTATGAGCTCTGGAAACACCATATATTTT	CASSSFMSSGNTIYF
TRBD2	TRBV5-1	TRBJ2-3	.	18	TGCGCCAGCAGTCTTGGTAATAGCGGGAGAGGTGGCACAGATACGCAGTATTTT	CASSLGNSGRGGTDTQYF
.	TRBV5-1	TRBJ2-5	.	14	TGCGCCAGCAGCTTAGAAGGGGCCGGGGAGACCCAGTACTTC	CASSLEGAGETQYF
.	TRBV5-4	TRBJ1-2	.	14	TGTGCCAGCAGCCCATCGAGGGCCTCCTATGGCTACACCTTC	CASSPSRASYGYTF
.	TRBV7-9	TRBJ1-1	.	13	TGTGCCAGCAGCCCCTCGGTATCCACTGAAGCTTTCTTT	CASSPSVSTEAFF
TRBD1	TRBV6-5	TRBJ1-2	.	12	TGTGCCAGCAGGACAGGGGGCTATGGCTACACCTTC	CASRTGGYGYTF
.	TRBV29-1	TRBJ1-2	.	12	TGCAGCGAGGGTGGAGACGGCTATGGCTACACCTTC	CSEGGDGYGYTF
.	TRBV6-1	TRBJ1-3	.	15	TGTGCCAGCAGTGAAGCGCTTGAGGGTGGAAACACCATATATTTT	CASSEALEGGNTIYF
TRBD1	TRBV18	TRBJ1-1	.	19	TGTGCCAGCTCACCCATCGACAGGGGGCCTAGAGGGAAGAACACTGAAGCTTTCTTT	CASSPIDRGPRGKNTEAFF
.	TRBV19	TRBJ1-6	.	15	TGTGCCAGTAGTGGGGGGAGCTCCTATAATTCACCCCTCCACTTT	CASSGGSSYNSPLHF
.	TRBV6-5	TRBJ1-2	.	15	TGTGCCAGCAGTTACTCCCTGGACAGCCTTAGGGGCTACACCTTC	CASSYSLDSLRGYTF
TRBD1	TRBV28	TRBJ1-1	.	14	TGTGCCAGCAGTGTTCTTGGAGGGGGCCGTAAAGCTTTCTTT	CASSVLGGGRKAFF
.	TRBV18	TRBJ2-7	once	13	TGTGCCAGCTCACCACTAGACTACTACGAGCAGTACTTC	CASSPLDYYEQYF
.	TRBV2	TRBJ2-7	.	13	TGTGCCAGCAGTGAAGCGGGGGGTAACGAGCAGTACTTC	CASSEAGGNEQYF
.	TRBV27	TRBJ2-7	.	13	TGTGCCAGCAGCGAGGTGGAGGCCTACGAGCAGTACTTC	CASSEVEAYEQYF
.	TRBV9	TRBJ2-5	.	15	TGTGCCAGCAGTGCCCTTGGAGCGCGAGGAGAGACCCAGTACTTC	CASSALGARGETQYF
TRBD1	TRBV19	TRBJ2-7	.	15	TGTGCCAGTAGTATATCCGGGACAGGGACCTACGAGCAGTACTTC	CASSISGTGTYEQYF
TRBD1	TRBV19	TRBJ1-1	.	16	TGTGCCAGTAGTACACCCCCGGACAGGGGTATGACTGAAGCTTTCTTT	CASSTPPDRGMTEAFF
.	TRBV28	TRBJ1-3	.	15	TGTGCCAGCAGTTTTCGGGGGGTTAGTGTAAACACCATATATTTT	CASSFRGVSVNTIYF
TRBD1	TRBV6-2/TRBV6-3	TRBJ1-1	many	13	TGTGCCAGCAGTAACGGACAGGGAGGCGAGGCTTTCTTT	CASSNGQGGEAFF
TRBD2	TRBV6-4	TRBJ2-7	many	14	TGTGCCAGCAGTGAGAATAGCGGGTCCTACGAGCAGTACTTC	CASSENSGSYEQYF
TRBD1	TRBV9	TRBJ2-7	.	14	TGTGCCAGCAGCGTAGGGGACAGGGGGCGAGAGCAGTACTTC	CASSVGDRGREQYF
.	TRBV9	TRBJ1-2	.	13	TGTGCCAGCAGCCCCGTTGGCTTCAGGGACTACACCTTC	CASSPVGFRDYTF
.	TRBV7-6	TRBJ2-1	.	13	TGTGCTATAGGACAGGGAGGGTACAATGAGCAGTTCTTC	CAIGQGGYNEQFF
TRBD2	TRBV19	TRBJ2-7	.	16	TGTGCCAGTAGTCCCAAGCGGGAGGGCCGGCCCTACGAGCAGTACTTC	CASSPKREGRPYEQYF
.	TRBV2	TRBJ1-6	.	13	TGTGCCAGCAGCGTCGACAGAAGTTCACCCCTCCACTTT	CASSVDRSSPLHF
.	TRBV5-1	TRBJ1-4	.	16	TGCGCCAGCAGCTTGGATGGGGGCGGAGCTAATGAAAAACTGTTTTTT	CASSLDGGGANEKLFF
.	TRBV10-3	TRBJ2-7	.	11	TGTGCCATCAGTGCGGCCTACGAGCAGTACTTC	CAISAAYEQYF
.	TRBV6-6	TRBJ1-4	few	14	TGTGCCAGCAGTCTTCGGGGAGCTAATGAAAAACTGTTTTTT	CASSLRGANEKLFF
TRBD1	TRBV14	TRBJ1-1	.	14	TGTGCCAGCAGCCAACTGGGACAGAGCCTTGGGGCTTTCTTT	CASSQLGQSLGAFF
.	TRBV10-1	TRBJ2-1	.	13	TGCGCCAGCAGTGAGTCCGGGGTGCGGAAGCAGTTCTTC	CASSESGVRKQFF
TRBD1	TRBV3-1/TRBV3-2	TRBJ1-1	.	16	TGTGCCAGCAGCCCTGGGACAGGGGGCAGGAACACTGAAGCTTTCTTT	CASSPGTGGRNTEAFF
.	TRBV5-4	TRBJ2-3	few	15	TGTGCCAGCAGCTTGGGGCGGTCTTACACAGATACGCAGTATTTT	CASSLGRSYTDTQYF
TRBD2	TRBV15	TRBJ2-5	.	16	TGTGCCACCAGCGACCGCGGGAGGAGGGTAGAAGAGACCCAGTACTTC	CATSDRGRRVEETQYF
.	TRBV28	TRBJ1-2	.	13	TGTGCCAGCAGTCCAGTAGCCGCTGGGGGCTACACCTTC	CASSPVAAGGYTF
.	TRBV28	TRBJ1-1	.	12	TGTGCCAGCAGGGGGGGTTTCACTGAAGCTTTCTTT	CASRGGFTEAFF
.	TRBV5-1	TRBJ1-2	.	15	TGCGCCAGCAGCTTGGGGGGCCCAGGGAACTATGGCTACACCTTC	CASSLGGPGNYGYTF
.	TRBV11-2	TRBJ1-2	.	15	TGTGCCAGCAGCCCGCTCGGGAGCACAGACTATGGCTACACCTTC	CASSPLGSTDYGYTF
.	TRBV27	TRBJ1-2	.	13	TGTGCCAGCAGTTTATACGGTAACTATGGCTACACCTTC	CASSLYGNYGYTF